The 26 T cell receptor beta chains listed next were all sequenced from one sample in a study of OX40 agonist ivuxolimab in advanced cancers. The table came from immunoSEQ multiplex PCR; TCRdb's copy has only in-frame clones and leaves some out. This sample yields around 100,000 clones, of which 90% are seen a single time; around 0.15% belongs to the top ten. Sample: CD4+ or CD8+ T cells sorted from blood, taken in a trial of the OX40 agonist ivuxolimab. These receptors originate from an adult with an advanced solid tumor such as melanoma, head and neck, liver or kidney cancer.

The chain employs TRBV6-6 and TRBJ2-1; D is undetermined. Trimming shortened V by 5 bases and J by 4 bases, and 12 bases separated the two germline ends. Germline CDR1 is MNHNY and CDR2 is SVGAGI (reference sequence). The CDR3 is 14 residues long. CDR3 in amino acids: CASSPVIPYNEQFF. The CDR3 DNA sequence: TGTGCCAGCAGTCCCGTTATTCCTTACAATGAGCAGTTCTTC.

This sequence joins TRBV5-1 and TRBJ1-5, with D unresolved. CDR1 and CDR2 from the germline V gene are SGHRS and YFSETQ. This CDR3 comprises 15 residues. V lost 0 bases, J lost 0 bases, and 7 bases lay in between. Written as DNA, the CDR3 is TGCGCCAGCAGCTTGGCGGGCGGTAGCAATCAGCCCCAGCATTTT. Its translation: CASSLAGGSNQPQHF.

The V call is TRBV11-2, the J call TRBJ1-4, with a weak D call TRBD1 (5 bases). The V end was cut by 5 bases, the J end by 7 bases, with 14 bases between. The CDR3 totals 14 residues. The germline gives CDR1 SGHAT, CDR2 FQNNGV. CDR3: CASSRDLRGEKLFF. CDR3 bases: TGTGCCAGCAGCCGGGACCTACGTGGTGAAAAACTGTTTTTT. The full variable domain, rest sourced from reference TRBV11-2 and TRBJ1-4, is EAGVAQSPRYKIIEKRQSVAFWCNPISGHATLYWYQQILGQGPKLLIQFQNNGVVDDSQLPKDRFSAERLKGVDSTLKIQPAKLEDSAVYLCASSRDLRGEKLFFGSGTQLSVL.

The J gene is TRBJ2-2, the V gene TRBV5-1; D remains unclear. Germline loops: CDR1 SGHRS, CDR2 YFSETQ. The CDR3 loop spans 15 amino acids. Trimming stripped 0 bases from V and 5 bases from J, with 11 bases between. CDR3 amino acids: CASSLALGSTGELFF. In DNA, the CDR3 is TGCGCCAGCAGCTTGGCCCTGGGAAGTACCGGGGAGCTGTTTTTT.

The genes are TRBV5-8 and TRBJ2-5, with TRBD1 identical over 8 bases. The ends lost 3 bases at V and 2 bases at J; junction bases unmatched: 6. CDR1 is SGHTS and CDR2 is YDEGEE in the germline V gene. The CDR3 contains 15 residues. The CDR3 here is CASSSGTGAQETQYF. The CDR3 DNA reads as TGTGCCAGCAGCTCCGGGACAGGAGCGCAAGAGACCCAGTACTTC.

V usage is TRBV5-4 and J usage is TRBJ1-2; tentative D call: TRBD1 (6 bases). V gave up 1 base and J gave up 4 bases, with 14 bases separating them. CDR3 length: 15 amino acids. CDR1 is SGHNT and CDR2 is YYREEE in the germline V gene (reference sequence). The CDR3 coding sequence is TGTGCCAGCAGCTTGAAGCCGGGGGCTACCTATGGCTACACCTTC. Translated: CASSLKPGATYGYTF.

The rearrangement joins TRBV7-9 to TRBJ2-6; D remains unclear. CDR1 SEHNR and CDR2 FQNEAQ come from the germline V gene (reference sequence). Trimming stripped 5 bases from V and 3 bases from J, with 8 bases between. This CDR3 contains 14 residues. CDR3 DNA sequence: TGTGCCAGCAGCCCACTGGGTGGGGCCAACGTCCTGACTTTC. This translates into CASSPLGGANVLTF.

The chain links TRBV5-1 to TRBJ2-7; D is perhaps TRBD2 (6 bases). The V gene's germline CDR1 is SGHRS and CDR2 YFSETQ. This CDR3 region has 15 residues. V was shortened by 0 bases and J by 1 base, with 11 bases between the two germline ends. The CDR3 sequence: CASSLAGRTSYEQYF. The CDR3 coding sequence is TGCGCCAGCAGCTTGGCGGGGAGGACTTCCTACGAGCAGTACTTC.

Turning to this clone: Other DNA sequences within the sample encode an identical CDR3. This sequence joins TRBV30 and TRBJ2-5; D not resolved. Germline V CDR1 and CDR2: GTSNPN, SVGIG (reference sequence). The CDR3 has 12 residues. With 5 bases removed from V and 1 base from J, the gap between germline ends came to 8 bases. The CDR3 sequence is CAWDLGQETQYF. In DNA form, the CDR3 reads TGTGCCTGGGACCTGGGCCAAGAGACCCAGTACTTC. The entire variable domain, with the rest obtained from reference TRBV30 and TRBJ2-5, is as follows: SQTIHQWPATLVQPVGSPLSLECTVEGTSNPNLYWYRQAAGRGLQLLFYSVGIGQISSEVPQNLSASRPQDRQFILSSKKLLLSDSGFYLCAWDLGQETQYFGPGTRLLVL.

This clone was counted only a few times. The genes are TRBV27 and TRBJ2-7; D may be TRBD2 (6 bases). V dropped 2 bases and J dropped 3 bases, with 11 bases sitting between them. Germline-derived CDR1 and CDR2 are MNHEY and SMNVEV (reference sequence). This CDR3 spans 14 amino acids. CDR3 DNA sequence: TGTGCCAGCAGTTTAGGGGGGACCGGCTACGAGCAGTACTTC. Amino acid sequence: CASSLGGTGYEQYF.

The chain is built from TRBV10-3 and TRBJ1-3; D not certain. The CDR3 extends over 16 amino acids. CDR1 and CDR2 (germline): ENHRY, SYGVKD. Trimming removed 8 bases from V and 1 base from J, with 18 bases in between. The CDR3 region is CAIESNGGLSGNTIYF. The CDR3 region has the DNA TGTGCCATCGAGTCGAATGGCGGCCTTTCTGGAAACACCATATATTTT.

V is TRBV5-8 and J is TRBJ2-1; 7 bases align to TRBD1. The germline gives CDR1 SGHTS, CDR2 YDEGEE. Trimming cost V 1 base and J 0 bases; bases outside gene matches: 13. CDR3 length equals 19 residues. The chain's CDR3 is CASSLRQGPSIYSYNEQFF. CDR3 in DNA: TGTGCCAGCAGCTTGAGACAGGGTCCCTCTATATACTCCTACAATGAGCAGTTCTTC.

This rearrangement joins TRBV2 to TRBJ1-3; D remains unclear. CDR1 SNHLY and CDR2 FYNNEI come from the germline V gene. CDR3 length equals 13 residues. With 2 bases removed from V and 8 bases from J, the gap between germline ends came to 10 bases. CDR3 bases: TGTGCCAGCAGTGAACGGACTCGAGACACCATATATTTT. Amino acids: CASSERTRDTIYF.

The chain employs TRBV19 and TRBJ2-5, with 9 nucleotides matching TRBD2. The CDR3 loop spans 14 amino acids. V gave up 5 bases and J gave up 6 bases; unmatched junction bases: 7. From germline, CDR1 is LNHDA and CDR2 SQIVND (reference sequence). The CDR3, as DNA: TGTGCCAGTAGTGTTAGCGGGAGTATGAAGACCCAGTACTTC. Amino acid sequence: CASSVSGSMKTQYF.

CDR3 loop: CASSYRGRGSRSYEQYF. Written as DNA, the CDR3 is TGTGCCAGCAGTTATCGCGGGAGAGGCTCCCGCTCCTACGAGCAGTACTTC. This chain links TRBV28 with TRBJ2-7, with 7 nucleotides matching TRBD2. The germline V gene has CDR1 MDHEN and CDR2 SYDVKM. This CDR3 spans 17 amino acids. V trimming: 4 bases; J trimming: 0 bases; junction bases outside the gene matches: 12.

This chain uses TRBV18 with TRBJ2-2; 9 bases match TRBD1. The CDR3 loop spans 15 amino acids. The junction had 4 bases not matched to a gene; V was cut back by 3 bases and J by 5 bases. Germline CDR1 KGHSH, CDR2 LQKENI. The CDR3 sequence is CASSPGQGLTGELFF. The CDR3 nucleotides read TGTGCCAGCTCACCGGGACAGGGACTGACCGGGGAGCTGTTTTTT.

The gene calls are TRBV19 and TRBJ1-5, with 9 bases lining up with TRBD1. This CDR3 has 16 amino acids. CDR1 LNHDA and CDR2 SQIVND come from the germline V gene (reference sequence). V was pared by 7 bases and J by 3 bases, with 10 bases of the junction left unmatched. The chain's CDR3 is CASKTGTGYANQPQHF. DNA for the CDR3: TGTGCCAGTAAAACCGGGACAGGGTATGCCAATCAGCCCCAGCATTTT.

The chain links TRBV14 to TRBJ2-7; 8 bases map to TRBD1. The CDR3 sequence is 18 residues long. The germline gives CDR1 SGHDN, CDR2 FVKESK. V trimming: 0 bases; J trimming: 0 bases; junction bases outside the gene matches: 10. This chain's CDR3 is CASSQDQGGTGFSYEQYF. DNA of the CDR3: TGTGCCAGCAGCCAAGATCAAGGAGGGACAGGATTCTCCTACGAGCAGTACTTC.

CDR3 in DNA: TGTGCCAGCAGTGAAGCGCACCCCCAGGGTGTCATGAACACTGAAGCTTTCTTT. This codes for CASSEAHPQGVMNTEAFF. The rearrangement links TRBV6-1 to TRBJ1-1; D possibly corresponds to TRBD1 (5 bases). This CDR3 is 18 amino acids long. The V gene lost 0 bases and the J gene lost 0 bases, with 17 bases spanning the gap. Germline V gives CDR1 MNHNS, CDR2 SASEGT.

This chain links TRBV6-1 with TRBJ2-5; no reliable D call. Trimming cost V 3 bases and J 4 bases, with 6 bases left between them. The CDR3 totals 12 residues. Germline lookup yields CDR1 MNHNS and CDR2 SASEGT. The DNA for the CDR3 is TGTGCCAGCAGTGAGTTCAGAGAGACCCAGTACTTC. Translated: CASSEFRETQYF.

A note on this clone: Other DNA sequences in the same sample also yield this CDR3. The CDR3 DNA sequence: TGCGCCAGCAGCTCCGGGACATCCTCCTACAATGAGCAGTTCTTC. It encodes CASSSGTSSYNEQFF. The chain has TRBV5-1 and TRBJ2-1, with D possibly matching TRBD1 (6 bases). Trimming removed 3 bases from V and 0 bases from J, with 10 bases in between. The germline gives CDR1 SGHRS, CDR2 YFSETQ. CDR3 size: 15 residues.

J is TRBJ1-6 and V is TRBV11-2; D may be TRBD1 (6 bases). The CDR3 length is 15 residues. Germline V CDR1 and CDR2: SGHAT, FQNNGV. The germline V and J ends were trimmed by 3 bases and 9 bases, with 15 bases remaining between them. CDR3 bases: TGTGCCAGCAGCTTGGGGCCAGGGGCGTTTTCACCCCTCCACTTT. Protein sequence: CASSLGPGAFSPLHF.

In its sample, this clone was seen a few times. This sequence joins TRBV18 and TRBJ2-1; 8 nucleotides agree with TRBD2. The CDR3 has 17 amino acids. Per germline, CDR1 KGHSH and CDR2 LQKENI. Germline trimming cut 3 bases from V and 4 bases from J; bases unmatched to any gene: 11. In DNA, the CDR3 is TGTGCCAGCTCACCCGCACTTTGGACTAGCAGGTACAATGAGCAGTTCTTC. Its translation is CASSPALWTSRYNEQFF.

The chain recombines TRBV6-1 with TRBJ1-1; TRBD1 aligns across 7 bases. Germline V CDR1 and CDR2: MNHNS, SASEGT. CDR3 length: 13 amino acids. J was trimmed by 3 bases and V by 6 bases; bases with no gene match: 4. CDR3 region: CASRDRAYTEAFF. The CDR3 DNA is TGTGCCAGCAGAGACAGGGCCTACACTGAAGCTTTCTTT.

The chain is built from TRBV11-1 and TRBJ2-2; 12 nucleotides align to TRBD2. The junction had 7 bases not matched to a gene; V was cut back by 4 bases and J by 4 bases. The germline CDR1 and CDR2 sequences are SGHAT and FQDESV (reference sequence). The CDR3 totals 17 residues. As DNA, the CDR3 is TGTGCCAGCAGCTCCTGGACTAGCGGGATATCCACCGGGGAGCTGTTTTTT. It yields the protein CASSSWTSGISTGELFF.

The chain combines TRBV5-1 with TRBJ2-7; the match to TRBD2 covers 12 bases. V dropped 2 bases and J dropped 1; count of bases not matched to a gene: 1. Germline CDR1 and CDR2: SGHRS and YFSETQ. The CDR3 is made up of 15 amino acids. The CDR3 DNA reads as TGCGCCAGCAGCTTACTAGCGGGGGGATCCTACGAGCAGTACTTC. Protein sequence: CASSLLAGGSYEQYF.